This passage covers 20 T cell receptor beta chains from one sample sequenced in a study of T-cell reconstitution after alpha-beta-depleted transplantation in children. Library preparation (for TCRbeta) was performed with unique molecular identifiers. MiXCR, run by TCRdb on the PCR reads, gives a single entry per CDR3 protein. This table holds over 400,000 distinct CDR3 sequences, roughly 43% found once. Sample: PBMCs, taken before TCRalphabeta/CD19-depleted stem cell transplant. These receptors were taken from a girl aged 2 to 9 with aplastic anemia, due to receive a stem cell transplant.

In its sample, this clonotype was seen a few times. As DNA, the CDR3 is TGCGCCAGCAGCTTGGTGGGAAATCGGGCTGAAAAACTGTTTTTT. Protein product: CASSLVGNRAEKLFF. This sequence joins TRBV5-1 and TRBJ1-4; no clear D. V was trimmed by 0 bases and J by 7 bases, leaving 13 bases between them. The CDR3 extends over 15 amino acids. Germline CDR1 SGHRS, CDR2 YFSETQ.

V and J are TRBV20-1 and TRBJ2-5; D could derive from TRBD1 or TRBD2 (5 bases each). The CDR3 is made up of 15 amino acids. Trimming pared 0 bases from V and 1 base from J, leaving 12 bases between. CDR1 and CDR2 from the germline V gene are DFQATT and SNEGSKA (reference sequence). CDR3 sequence: CSARDPGRVQETQYF. The CDR3 DNA reads as TGCAGTGCTAGAGATCCGGGACGGGTCCAAGAGACCCAGTACTTC.

A single count supports this clonotype. The CDR3 is CASSLVTVGSSYEQYF. As DNA, the CDR3 is TGTGCCAGCTCCCTCGTGACAGTGGGGAGCTCCTACGAGCAGTACTTC. This chain joins TRBV28 and TRBJ2-7; D possibly uses TRBD1 or TRBD2 (5 bases each). Trimming shortened V by 8 bases and J by 0 bases, and 20 bases separated the two germline ends. Germline-derived CDR1 and CDR2 are MDHEN and SYDVKM. The CDR3 sequence is 16 residues long.

This clonotype was counted many times. The chain links TRBV20-1 to TRBJ2-2; unclear D gene. The V end lost 0 bases, the J end lost 6 bases, and 17 bases lay between the germline ends. Looked up from germline, CDR1 is DFQATT and CDR2 is SNEGSKA (reference sequence). The CDR3 runs to 16 residues. Here the CDR3 DNA reads TGCAGTGCTAGAGACCCGGTCCCATCGACCCCCGGGGAGCTGTTTTTT. Translating gives CSARDPVPSTPGELFF.

This clonotype has at least ten counts. The chain couples TRBV20-1 to TRBJ1-2, with TRBD1 matching over 7 bases. The CDR3 is made up of 13 amino acids. V dropped 4 bases and J dropped 8; count of bases not matched to a gene: 10. The V gene's germline CDR1 is DFQATT and CDR2 SNEGSKA (reference sequence). The CDR3 loop is CSANLGQALGYTF. Written as DNA, the CDR3 is TGCAGTGCTAACCTTGGACAGGCCCTCGGCTACACCTTC.

The CDR3 region has the DNA TGTGCCAGCAGTTCCCCCCCAGCGAACACCGGGGAGCTGTTTTTT. Its translation is CASSSPPANTGELFF. V and J are TRBV28 and TRBJ2-2; D remains ambiguous. Trimming took 4 bases from V and 0 from J, leaving 9 bases between them. The CDR3 totals 15 residues. CDR1 is MDHEN and CDR2 is SYDVKM in the germline V gene.

This clonotype was detected a few times. The chain links TRBV9 to TRBJ1-2; no clear D. Per the germline V gene, CDR1 is SGDLS and CDR2 is YYNGEE. The CDR3 sequence is 14 residues long. The V and J ends lost 0 bases and 1 base respectively, with 7 bases between them. CDR3 amino acids: CASSVGEGNYGYTF. As DNA, the CDR3 is TGTGCCAGCAGCGTAGGGGAGGGTAACTATGGCTACACCTTC.

The V call is TRBV18, the J call TRBJ2-5; 9 bases fit TRBD1. Trimming took 2 bases from V and 7 from J; bases not matched to a gene: 2. CDR1 KGHSH and CDR2 LQKENI come from the germline V gene. The CDR3 sequence is 13 residues long. CDR3 bases: TGTGCCAGCTCACCATTGGGACAGGGGACCCAGTACTTC. It is translated as CASSPLGQGTQYF.

The chain has TRBV29-1 and TRBJ2-7; weak D call: TRBD2 (6 bases). Trimming stripped 5 bases from V and 6 bases from J, with 14 bases between. Germline V CDR1 and CDR2: SQVTM, ANQGSEA. CDR3 length: 12 amino acids. The CDR3 region has the DNA TGCAGCGTTTTCAAGGGGACTGGCGAGCAGTACTTC. It translates to CSVFKGTGEQYF.

The chain combines TRBV4-1 with TRBJ2-7, with D hard to call. V lost 4 bases, J lost 2 bases, and 18 bases lay in between. Germline CDR1 and CDR2: MGHRA and YSYEKL. The CDR3 runs to 16 residues. This chain's CDR3 is CASSPKWPGTAYEQYF. For the CDR3, the DNA is TGCGCCAGCAGCCCCAAATGGCCGGGCACGGCCTACGAGCAGTACTTC.

This chain uses TRBV5-6 with TRBJ2-7; a possible D gene is TRBD1 (6 bases). Trimming left V 1 base short and J 2 bases short, with 16 bases between. CDR1 is SGHDT and CDR2 is YYEEEE in the germline V gene. The CDR3 runs 16 residues. The CDR3 DNA reads as TGTGCCAGCAGCTTGATCCCGGGACATTCCGCCTACGAGCAGTACTTC. Its translation: CASSLIPGHSAYEQYF.

The CDR3 loop reads CSAMTSWNTGELFF. CDR3 bases: TGCAGTGCTATGACTAGCTGGAACACCGGGGAGCTGTTTTTT. The V and J genes are TRBV20-1 and TRBJ2-2; 7 bases line up with TRBD2. Trimming cost V 4 bases and J 1 base; bases outside gene matches: 3. Germline V CDR1 and CDR2: DFQATT, SNEGSKA (reference sequence). This CDR3 has 14 amino acids.

The chain couples TRBV6-1 to TRBJ2-5, with no clear D. CDR1 and CDR2 (germline): MNHNS, SASEGT. The CDR3 loop spans 13 amino acids. Trimming removed 6 bases from V and 1 base from J, with 9 bases in between. CDR3 nucleotides: TGTGCCAGCAGCCTGTTTAGCCAAGAGACCCAGTACTTC. Translating it yields CASSLFSQETQYF.

This clonotype was counted many times. This chain connects TRBV4-3 to TRBJ2-5; D ambiguous. The CDR3 is 13 amino acids. Germline assignment: CDR1 LGHNA and CDR2 YSLEER. Trimming shortened V by 0 bases and J by 5 bases, and 7 bases separated the two germline ends. CDR3: CASSQDHGETQYF. The CDR3, as DNA: TGCGCCAGCAGCCAAGATCATGGGGAGACCCAGTACTTC.

V gene TRBV30 combines with J gene TRBJ2-7; unclear D gene. There are 12 residues in the CDR3. Per the germline V gene, CDR1 is GTSNPN and CDR2 is SVGIG (reference sequence). With 2 bases removed from V and 7 bases from J, the gap between germline ends came to 12 bases. CDR3 bases: TGTGCCTGGAGTTCACAATTGGGGGAGCAGTACTTC. Its translation is CAWSSQLGEQYF.

This rearrangement joins TRBV20-1 to TRBJ2-1; the match to TRBD2 covers 14 bases. V lost 2 bases to trimming and J lost 10 bases; unmatched junction nucleotides: 10. Germline V gene sequence: CDR1 DFQATT, CDR2 SNEGSKA (reference sequence). This CDR3 has 16 residues. The CDR3: CSARLQTSGRAREQFF. CDR3 in DNA: TGCAGTGCTAGATTGCAGACTAGCGGGAGGGCGAGGGAGCAGTTCTTC.

This rearrangement joins TRBV29-1 to TRBJ2-7, with 8 bases matching TRBD1. J was trimmed by 2 bases and V by 6 bases; bases with no gene match: 6. From germline, CDR1 is SQVTM and CDR2 ANQGSEA. The CDR3 length is 13 residues. The CDR3, as DNA: TGCAGCGTCCAAGGACAGGGTACCTACGAGCAGTACTTC. It translates to CSVQGQGTYEQYF.

In its sample, this clonotype was seen a few times. The rearrangement links TRBV5-1 to TRBJ2-1, with a possible D match to TRBD1 (6 bases). The CDR3 is 13 amino acids. V lost 1 base and J lost 9, with 11 bases in between. Germline CDR1 SGHRS, CDR2 YFSETQ. The chain's CDR3 is CASSLHRDGEQFF. The CDR3 DNA follows: TGCGCCAGCAGCTTGCACAGGGATGGTGAGCAGTTCTTC.

This clonotype was counted once. This chain connects TRBV11-1 to TRBJ2-1; TRBD2 matches at 13 bases. Unmatched junction bases numbered 4, after V lost 6 bases and J lost 2 bases. CDR3 size: 16 residues. Germline lookup yields CDR1 SGHAT and CDR2 FQDESV (reference sequence). As DNA, the CDR3 is TGTGCCAGCAGTGGGGGACTAGCGGGAACCTACAATGAGCAGTTCTTC. Its protein is CASSGGLAGTYNEQFF.

The chain employs TRBV20-1 and TRBJ2-3; possible D gene TRBD2, 6 bases. Germline V CDR1 and CDR2: DFQATT, SNEGSKA (reference sequence). CDR3 length equals 15 residues. Trimming took 2 bases from V and 4 from J, leaving 16 bases between them. In DNA, the CDR3 is TGCAGTGCTAGAAGACTAGACCAAAACCCAGATACGCAGTATTTT. This codes for CSARRLDQNPDTQYF.